What follows are 17 T cell receptor beta chains derived from one specimen sequenced in a study of T cell repertoires in cytomegalovirus infection. Antigen specificity for these receptors is unknown. TCRdb fed the reads into MiXCR, producing one record per CDR3 protein. Here the sample spans about 830,000 distinct CDR3 sequences, 30% to 35% being singletons. The sample in question was cultured CD8+ T cells from PBMCs, obtained from culture after CMV antigen stimulation. The receptors shown here come from a human donor in good health (CMV status not recorded). Some clones in this sample may be carry-over from other donors' samples.

This sequence joins TRBV6-2 or TRBV6-3 and TRBJ1-5, with D uncertain. Germline V lookup: CDR1 MNHEY, CDR2 SVGEGT. This CDR3 comprises 11 residues. Trimming pared 5 bases from V and 9 bases from J, leaving 8 bases between. Written as DNA, the CDR3 is TGTGCCAGCAGTCTCAAAGGGCCCCAGCATTTT. Translated: CASSLKGPQHF.

The chain couples TRBV19 to TRBJ1-1; D remains unclear. CDR1 and CDR2 from the germline V gene are LNHDA and SQIVND (reference sequence). V dropped 6 bases and J dropped 6 bases, with 14 bases sitting between them. The CDR3 has 13 residues. The CDR3 bases are TGTGCCAGTAGACGCCAGGCCCTAGCTGAAGCTTTCTTT. Translating gives CASRRQALAEAFF.

The rearrangement joins TRBV9 to TRBJ2-1; 8 nucleotides match TRBD1. Germline loops: CDR1 SGDLS, CDR2 YYNGEE. The ends lost 2 bases at V and 0 bases at J; junction bases unmatched: 4. This CDR3 is built from 16 residues. CDR3 in DNA: TGTGCCAGCAGCGTCAGAGGACAGGGCTCCTACAATGAGCAGTTCTTC. This encodes CASSVRGQGSYNEQFF.

On this clonotype: Germline and junction disagree at one end, which may indicate a read error. J is TRBJ2-1 and V is TRBV7-3, with 10 bases aligning to TRBD1. The CDR3 sequence is 15 residues long. Germline CDR1 SGHTA, CDR2 FQGTGA. The CDR3, as DNA: TGTGCCAGGAGCTGGGACAGGGGCACCTACAATGAGCAGTTCTTC. This translates into CARSWDRGTYNEQFF.

This chain uses TRBV28 with TRBJ1-3; D unresolved. V gave up 0 bases and J gave up 2 bases, with 8 bases separating them. The germline V gene has CDR1 MDHEN and CDR2 SYDVKM. CDR3 length: 15 amino acids. The CDR3 DNA reads TGTGCCAGCAGTTTATGGGTAGGGACTGGAAACACCATATATTTT. It encodes CASSLWVGTGNTIYF.

The CDR3 DNA follows: TGTGCCAGCAGTTACCTCCGGGACAGGGGCAAGGAAAAACTGTTTTTT. Amino acid sequence: CASSYLRDRGKEKLFF. V and J are TRBV6-1 and TRBJ1-4; 10 nucleotides agree with TRBD1. Germline-derived CDR1 and CDR2 are MNHNS and SASEGT. Losses at the gene ends were 5 bases for V and 8 bases for J; bases not matched to a gene: 11. This CDR3 is 16 amino acids long.

This rearrangement joins TRBV3-1 to TRBJ2-1; TRBD1 might be the D (6 bases). Germline V lookup: CDR1 LGHDT, CDR2 YNNKEL (reference sequence). The CDR3 spans 16 residues. V lost 2 bases and J lost 2, with 13 bases in between. The CDR3 region is CASSQNTQGTYNEQFF. The DNA for the CDR3 is TGTGCCAGCAGCCAAAATACACAGGGAACCTACAATGAGCAGTTCTTC.

V is TRBV29-1 and J is TRBJ2-1, with 7 positions matching TRBD1. Germline V gives CDR1 SQVTM, CDR2 ANQGSEA. V dropped 8 bases and J dropped 7; count of bases not matched to a gene: 5. This CDR3 spans 11 amino acids. The CDR3 nucleotides read TGCAGCTCCCCACAGGGGAATGAGCAGTTCTTC. Its translation is CSSPQGNEQFF.

This sequence joins TRBV20-1 and TRBJ2-1; D tentatively fits TRBD1 or TRBD2 (5 bases each). The germline V and J ends were trimmed by 6 bases and 0 bases, with 18 bases remaining between them. The CDR3 spans 16 residues. Germline values: CDR1 DFQATT, CDR2 SNEGSKA (reference sequence). The CDR3 bases are TGCAGTGCCCGACCGGTTGAGGGGAGCTCCTACAATGAGCAGTTCTTC. This gives the protein CSARPVEGSSYNEQFF.

In its sample, this clonotype was seen many times. This chain uses TRBV7-2 with TRBJ2-2; D not resolved. This CDR3 has 15 residues. Germline loops: CDR1 SGHTA, CDR2 FQGNSA. Trimming removed 5 bases at V and 1 base at J, with 11 bases between. DNA for the CDR3: TGTGCCAGCAGCGACCGAGACAAGAACACCGGGGAGCTGTTTTTT. This translates into CASSDRDKNTGELFF.

A few counts support this clonotype. CDR3 amino acids: CASSSDIGIYEQYV. CDR3 bases: TGTGCCAGCAGCTCCGACATTGGGATCTACGAGCAGTACGTC. The chain has TRBV7-9 and TRBJ2-7, with D unclear. Trimming removed 4 bases at V and 3 bases at J, with 13 bases between. This CDR3 region has 14 residues. Germline V gives CDR1 SEHNR, CDR2 FQNEAQ (reference sequence).

The V gene is TRBV6-1, the J gene TRBJ2-3, with 9 nucleotides matching TRBD1. CDR1 is MNHNS, CDR2 SASEGT, per germline. The CDR3 has 17 amino acids. J was trimmed by 3 bases and V by 5 bases; bases with no gene match: 12. The CDR3 DNA follows: TGTGCCAGCAGTTACCCCCGGACAGGGGTCTTTACAGATACGCAGTATTTT. Amino acid sequence: CASSYPRTGVFTDTQYF.

This clonotype has a count of ten or more. The V call is TRBV7-2, the J call TRBJ2-3; 9 nucleotides line up with TRBD1. The CDR3 is 15 amino acids. CDR1 SGHTA and CDR2 FQGNSA come from the germline V gene. The V and J ends lost 5 bases and 6 bases, in that order; junction bases with no gene match: 9. CDR3 residues: CASSPPDRGVDTQYF. The CDR3 DNA reads as TGTGCCAGCAGCCCACCGGACAGGGGCGTTGATACGCAGTATTTT.

This clonotype was seen more than once but under ten times. J is TRBJ2-7 and V is TRBV4-1, with D perhaps matching TRBD1 (6 bases). The CDR3 has 15 amino acids. V lost 4 bases, J lost 4 bases, and 17 bases lay in between. Germline assignment: CDR1 MGHRA and CDR2 YSYEKL. Here the CDR3 reads CASSPRSQGQYEQYF. The CDR3 DNA follows: TGCGCCAGCAGCCCTCGAAGCCAGGGGCAGTACGAGCAGTACTTC.

This clonotype has more than one count but fewer than ten. The gene calls are TRBV29-1 and TRBJ1-1; TRBD1 matches 7 bases. The CDR3 extends over 12 amino acids. The junction had 6 bases not matched to a gene; V was cut back by 6 bases and J by 5 bases. Germline V gives CDR1 SQVTM, CDR2 ANQGSEA. CDR3 loop: CSVLGGETEAFF. The CDR3 DNA reads TGCAGCGTATTAGGGGGCGAAACTGAAGCTTTCTTT.

The chain employs TRBV7-9 and TRBJ2-7; D gene ambiguous. The CDR3 covers 13 residues. V lost 11 bases and J lost 3, with 17 bases in between. Germline V gene data show CDR1 as SEHNR and CDR2 as FQNEAQ (reference sequence). Here the CDR3 DNA reads TGTGCCGGCTCGCCTGTGGGCAACTACGAGCAGTACTTC. It specifies CAGSPVGNYEQYF.

The table lists this clonotype with a few counts. Compared with germline, one end of the junction differs, possibly owing to a read error. The V call is TRBV4-1, the J call TRBJ1-1; TRBD1 is a possible D gene (6 bases). Germline V gene sequence: CDR1 MGHRA, CDR2 YSYEKL. The CDR3 runs to 15 residues. This CDR3 is CASSQEGGVNTEAFF. In DNA form, the CDR3 reads TGTGCCAGCAGCCAAGAGGGGGGGGTGAACACTGAAGCTTTCTTT.